The subject of this entry is one T cell receptor beta chain. The data are from a study of response to subunit inactivated influenza vaccine. The CDR3 spans 13 residues. The V end lost 8 bases, the J end lost 10 bases, and 18 bases lay between the germline ends. In TCRdb, the RT-PCR reads were re-called with MiXCR into one record per CDR3 protein. The table has about 540,000 distinct CDR3 sequences, around 21% seen once. Separately, the same data were catalogued under a study of T cells expressing NK-cell markers. That investigation notes: 5'RACE template switching with UMIs generated TCR beta cDNA. The TCR beta repertoires originated in sorted CD3+CD56+NKG2C+, CD3+CD56+NKG2C- and CD3+CD56-NKG2C+ T cells. NKG2C+ dominant clonotype frequencies in a handful of donors were about 1.0-8% of CD8+ T cells. Leadership of the CD3+CD56-NKG2C+ fraction also belonged to these clonotypes in four donors. Whether expanded NKG2C+ T cell clones were HCMV specific stayed uncertain.

The starting material was CD4+ T cells sorted from PBMCs, obtained roughly 12 days after vaccination. The chain carries TRBV12-3 or TRBV12-4 and TRBJ2-1; weak D call: TRBD2 (5 bases). The sequence was obtained from a man aged 50 or older who received an inactivated influenza vaccine. The CDR3 loop is CASGSGPRGEQFF. The CDR3 coding sequence is TGTGCCAGCGGGTCCGGGCCCCGGGGAGAGCAGTTCTTC.